Following are 24 T cell receptor beta chains from one sample sequenced in a study of OX40 agonist ivuxolimab in advanced cancers. Profiling relied on immunoSEQ multiplex PCR, and the TCRdb table lists in-frame clones only, not all of them. The sample holds around 100,000 clones, about 91% seen once. Sequenced material: CD4+ or CD8+ T cells sorted from blood, taken in a trial of the OX40 agonist ivuxolimab. The receptors originated from an adult with an advanced solid tumor such as melanoma, head and neck, liver or kidney cancer.

J is TRBJ2-1 and V is TRBV12-5; TRBD2 matches 8 bases. Germline V gene sequence: CDR1 LGHNT, CDR2 FRNRAP. The CDR3 has 16 residues. J lost 3 bases, V lost 0 bases, and 4 bases had no gene match. The CDR3 DNA reads TGTGCTAGTGGTTTGGTACTGAGCGGGAGCTACAATGAGCAGTTCTTC. Its translation is CASGLVLSGSYNEQFF.

The chain links TRBV5-4 to TRBJ2-5; TRBD2 aligns across 11 bases. The CDR3 is 17 residues long. The junction had 9 bases not matched to a gene; V was cut back by 3 bases and J by 2 bases. CDR1 is SGHNT and CDR2 is YYREEE in the germline V gene (reference sequence). The chain's CDR3 is CASSSSPGLAVQETQYF. CDR3 nucleotides: TGTGCCAGCAGCTCAAGCCCGGGACTAGCGGTTCAAGAGACCCAGTACTTC.

The rearrangement links TRBV5-6 to TRBJ2-5, with D maybe TRBD1 (5 bases). The germline V gene has CDR1 SGHDT and CDR2 YYEEEE. This CDR3 has 13 amino acids. V gave up 1 base and J gave up 2 bases, with 6 bases separating them. CDR3 in DNA: TGTGCCAGCAGCTTGCAGGGTCAAGAGACCCAGTACTTC. Its protein is CASSLQGQETQYF.

This chain joins TRBV13 and TRBJ2-1; 9 bases align to TRBD1. V lost 3 bases and J lost 4; bases outside the gene matches: 7. Per germline, CDR1 PRHDT and CDR2 FYEKMQ (reference sequence). This CDR3 is built from 16 residues. CDR3: CASSFLPGQGYNEQFF. CDR3 DNA sequence: TGTGCCAGCAGCTTCCTTCCGGGACAGGGATACAATGAGCAGTTCTTC.

The chain employs TRBV19 and TRBJ2-4; D ambiguous. CDR1 and CDR2 from the germline V gene are LNHDA and SQIVND (reference sequence). The V end was cut by 3 bases, the J end by 0 bases, with 6 bases between. The CDR3 sequence is 14 residues long. The CDR3 DNA reads as TGTGCCAGTAGTATGGGTTTAGCCAAAAACATTCAGTACTTC. This encodes CASSMGLAKNIQYF. Full variable domain (rest looked up from reference TRBV19 and TRBJ2-4): DGGITQSPKYLFRKEGQNVTLSCEQNLNHDAMYWYRQDPGQGLRLIYYSQIVNDFQKGDIAEGYSVSREKKESFPLTVTSAQKNPTAFYLCASSMGLAKNIQYFGAGTRLSVL.

This clone was detected once. The CDR3 sequence: CASSLWDLIQPQHF. In DNA form, the CDR3 reads TGTGCCAGCAGTTTATGGGACCTTATTCAGCCCCAGCATTTT. V usage is TRBV28 and J usage is TRBJ1-5, with D uncertain. This CDR3 comprises 14 residues. Germline V gene lookup returns CDR1 MDHEN and CDR2 SYDVKM. The V gene lost 0 bases and the J gene lost 6 bases, with 9 bases spanning the gap.

As concerns this clone: The same CDR3 can be traced to other DNA sequences in this sample. V is TRBV5-1 and J is TRBJ1-2; D gene uncertain. Germline loops: CDR1 SGHRS, CDR2 YFSETQ. Trimming left V 0 bases short and J 2 bases short, with 8 bases between. CDR3 size: 14 residues. The CDR3 bases are TGCGCCAGCAGCTTGGACAGTCCCAACTATGGCTACACCTTC. Its translation: CASSLDSPNYGYTF.

CDR3 coding DNA: TGTGCCAGCAGCTACGAACCTTTGATGAATTCACCCCTCCACTTT. It yields the protein CASSYEPLMNSPLHF. The genes are TRBV7-2 and TRBJ1-6; no clear D. CDR3 length: 15 amino acids. CDR1 SGHTA and CDR2 FQGNSA come from the germline V gene. Trimming took 4 bases from V and 7 from J, leaving 14 bases between them.

This chain joins TRBV4-1 and TRBJ2-3; 10 bases match TRBD2. This CDR3 has 17 residues. Looked up from germline, CDR1 is MGHRA and CDR2 is YSYEKL. With 2 bases clipped from V and 0 bases from J, the junction kept 5 bases outside the gene matches. CDR3 region: CASSQLSGRESTDTQYF. The CDR3, as DNA: TGCGCCAGCAGCCAACTAAGCGGGAGGGAAAGCACAGATACGCAGTATTTT.

The V and J genes are TRBV28 and TRBJ2-5, with 13 nucleotides matching TRBD2. In germline, CDR1 is MDHEN, CDR2 SYDVKM. The CDR3 runs 17 residues. The V segment lost 4 bases and the J segment 4 bases; nucleotides outside the gene matches: 9. The CDR3 sequence: CASSSSPRTSGRETQYF. In DNA, the CDR3 is TGTGCCAGCAGTTCCTCACCTCGGACTAGCGGGAGAGAGACCCAGTACTTC.

The rearrangement links TRBV19 to TRBJ2-2; 8 nucleotides match TRBD2. The CDR3 covers 15 residues. Germline values: CDR1 LNHDA, CDR2 SQIVND (reference sequence). Germline trimming cut 5 bases from V and 4 bases from J; bases unmatched to any gene: 6. The CDR3 DNA sequence: TGTGCCAGTAGTGTCGGGAGGGCCGGCACCGGGGAGCTGTTTTTT. Translated, it gives CASSVGRAGTGELFF.

This clone is a singleton in its sample. This chain uses TRBV18 with TRBJ2-7; tentative D call: TRBD1 (5 bases). The CDR3 contains 13 residues. The V gene's germline CDR1 is KGHSH and CDR2 LQKENI. V lost 6 bases to trimming and J lost 1 base, with 10 bases between them. This CDR3 reads CASSPTESYEQYF. The CDR3 DNA reads as TGTGCCAGCTCCCCGACAGAATCCTACGAGCAGTACTTC. Supplemented by reference TRBV18 and TRBJ2-7, the full variable domain reads NAGVMQNPRHLVRRRGQEARLRCSPMKGHSHVYWYRQLPEEGLKFMVYLQKENIIDESGMPKERFSAEFPKEGPSILRIQQVVRGDSAAYFCASSPTESYEQYFGPGTRLTVT.

The V and J genes are TRBV9 and TRBJ2-5; possibly TRBD1 for D (6 bases). Germline CDR1 and CDR2: SGDLS and YYNGEE. Trimming stripped 1 base from V and 5 bases from J, with 12 bases between. CDR3 length: 14 residues. CDR3 DNA: TGTGCCAGCAGCGTAAGAGGGGGAGAGGAGACCCAGTACTTC. It yields the protein CASSVRGGEETQYF.

The chain joins TRBV28 to TRBJ1-2, with D possibly TRBD1 on 6 matching bases. The CDR3 is 13 residues long. Trimming stripped 6 bases from V and 2 bases from J, with 10 bases between. CDR1 and CDR2 from the germline V gene are MDHEN and SYDVKM. The CDR3 DNA reads as TGTGCCAGCAGGGGGGGGCCAAACTATGGCTACACCTTC. Residues: CASRGGPNYGYTF.

There are a few counts of this clone. The chain uses TRBV11-2 and TRBJ2-4; no reliable D call. Trimming stripped 2 bases from V and 0 bases from J, with 14 bases between. The V gene's germline CDR1 is SGHAT and CDR2 FQNNGV. CDR3 size: 17 residues. CDR3 residues: CASSLQFGQVAKNIQYF. CDR3 sequence (DNA): TGTGCCAGCAGCTTACAATTTGGGCAAGTAGCCAAAAACATTCAGTACTTC.

The V and J genes are TRBV19 and TRBJ2-2; the D is unclear. The V gene lost 0 bases and the J gene lost 1 base, with 12 bases spanning the gap. CDR1 is LNHDA, CDR2 SQIVND, per germline (reference sequence). The CDR3 totals 17 residues. The DNA of the CDR3 is TGTGCCAGTAGTATAGACAGTACGGCTCGGAACACCGGGGAGCTGTTTTTT. It encodes CASSIDSTARNTGELFF. Filled out from reference TRBV19 and TRBJ2-2, the complete variable domain reads DGGITQSPKYLFRKEGQNVTLSCEQNLNHDAMYWYRQDPGQGLRLIYYSQIVNDFQKGDIAEGYSVSREKKESFPLTVTSAQKNPTAFYLCASSIDSTARNTGELFFGEGSRLTVL.

This chain joins TRBV19 and TRBJ1-2; D is unresolved. The CDR3 runs to 15 residues. V was cut by 5 bases and J by 1 base, with 14 bases left in between. Germline CDR1 reads LNHDA; CDR2 reads SQIVND (reference sequence). The CDR3 region is CASSLHQGVNYGYTF. The CDR3 DNA reads TGTGCCAGTAGTCTCCACCAAGGAGTTAACTATGGCTACACCTTC.

V gene TRBV15 combines with J gene TRBJ1-3; 7 bases map to TRBD1. The germline V gene has CDR1 LNHNV and CDR2 YYDKDF (reference sequence). The CDR3 covers 18 residues. After removal of 0 bases from V and 0 bases from J, the junction contained 8 bases not matched to a gene. The CDR3 nucleotides are TGTGCCACCAGCAGAGAACCGGGACAGCCCGGCTCTGGAAACACCATATATTTT. This codes for CATSREPGQPGSGNTIYF. Combining the CDR3 with reference TRBV15 and TRBJ1-3 gives the whole variable domain DAMVIQNPRYQVTQFGKPVTLSCSQTLNHNVMYWYQQKSSQAPKLLFHYYDKDFNNEADTPDNFQSRRPNTSFCFLDIRSPGLGDTAMYLCATSREPGQPGSGNTIYFGEGSWLTVV.

V usage is TRBV6-6 and J usage is TRBJ2-2; D is undetermined. The CDR3 contains 15 residues. CDR1 and CDR2 from the germline V gene are MNHNY and SVGAGI (reference sequence). V gave up 2 bases and J gave up 7 bases, with 14 bases separating them. The CDR3 DNA is TGTGCCAGCAGTTACGAGCCGCACACAGTCGGGGAGCTGTTTTTT. This gives the protein CASSYEPHTVGELFF.

The chain links TRBV7-9 to TRBJ1-4; 9 bases match TRBD1. This CDR3 region has 15 residues. The germline V gene has CDR1 SEHNR and CDR2 FQNEAQ (reference sequence). V lost 4 bases and J lost 8; bases outside the gene matches: 8. The CDR3 loop is CASSSVWDREEKLFF. CDR3 DNA sequence: TGTGCCAGCAGCTCAGTCTGGGACAGGGAAGAAAAACTGTTTTTT. Drawing the rest from reference TRBV7-9 and TRBJ1-4, the complete variable domain is DTGVSQNPRHKITKRGQNVTFRCDPISEHNRLYWYRQTLGQGPEFLTYFQNEAQLEKSRLLSDRFSAERPKGSFSTLEIQRTEQGDSAMYLCASSSVWDREEKLFFGSGTQLSVL.

This rearrangement joins TRBV28 to TRBJ1-5, with a possible D match to TRBD1 (5 bases). V was clipped by 5 bases and J by 0 bases, with 14 bases between them. The CDR3 spans 16 residues. Germline CDR1 is MDHEN and CDR2 is SYDVKM. The CDR3, as DNA: TGTGCCAGCAGTCCGAGCACAGGTCTTAGCAATCAGCCCCAGCATTTT. Its translation: CASSPSTGLSNQPQHF.

CDR3 coding DNA: TGTGCCACCAGCAGAGACAGGGGGCGTGAAGCTTTCTTT. Amino acid sequence: CATSRDRGREAFF. V is TRBV15 and J is TRBJ1-1; 8 nucleotides line up with TRBD1. The V segment lost 0 bases and the J segment 7 bases; nucleotides outside the gene matches: 1. Germline CDR1 is LNHNV and CDR2 is YYDKDF (reference sequence). The CDR3 length is 13 residues. Full variable domain (remainder filled in from reference TRBV15 and TRBJ1-1): DAMVIQNPRYQVTQFGKPVTLSCSQTLNHNVMYWYQQKSSQAPKLLFHYYDKDFNNEADTPDNFQSRRPNTSFCFLDIRSPGLGDTAMYLCATSRDRGREAFFGQGTRLTVV.

This sequence joins TRBV28 and TRBJ2-7; D gene unclear. The CDR3 length is 14 residues. V lost 3 bases and J 5 bases, leaving 14 bases between the germline ends. Germline loops: CDR1 MDHEN, CDR2 SYDVKM. CDR3 nucleotides: TGTGCCAGCAGTTTTATGGGCGTTACGGACGAGCAGTACTTC. This codes for CASSFMGVTDEQYF.

This chain uses TRBV21-1 with TRBJ2-3; the DNA was not compared with TRBD2, the D call given in the table. TRBV21-1 is a listed pseudogene. This CDR3 is built from 17 residues. The CDR3, as DNA: TGTGCCAGCAGCAAAAAAAAGACTAGCCATGACGTAGATACGCAGTATTTT. Translating gives CASSKKKTSHDVDTQYF.